One and the same sample provided the 10 T cell receptor beta chains below, sequenced in a study of blood T cells in healthy people across ages. The second PCR ran roughly 7 to 12 cycles with a sample-barcoded 5' primer and J-beta primers. TCRdb reanalysed the 5' RACE reads using MiXCR and keeps one entry per CDR3 protein. The table shows about 810,000 distinct CDR3 sequences, with 35% to 40% occurring only once. Source material: blood. All receptors derive from a man aged 18-30 years in good health.

This clonotype was seen only a few times. The chain links TRBV7-3 to TRBJ2-2; a weak D match, TRBD1 (5 bases). CDR3 length: 15 amino acids. The ends were cut back, 2 bases at V and 6 bases at J, with 13 bases in the middle. The V gene's germline CDR1 is SGHTA and CDR2 FQGTGA. The chain's CDR3 is CASSLLPTDPGELFF. The CDR3 DNA reads TGTGCCAGCAGCTTACTTCCGACAGATCCCGGGGAGCTGTTTTTT.

The rearrangement uses TRBV20-1 and TRBJ2-7, with D perhaps matching TRBD2 (6 bases). Germline V lookup: CDR1 DFQATT, CDR2 SNEGSKA (reference sequence). Trimming took off 3 bases at V and 2 bases at J, with 14 bases between the two ends. This CDR3 comprises 14 residues. The CDR3 DNA reads TGCAGTGCTAGGGGGGGTCGGACGGCCTACGAGCAGTACTTC. The encoded protein is CSARGGRTAYEQYF.

In this sample, this clonotype turned up many times. The chain uses TRBV10-3 and TRBJ1-6; D is unclear. Trimming took 5 bases from V and 7 from J, leaving 6 bases between them. This CDR3 comprises 12 residues. Germline CDR1 reads ENHRY; CDR2 reads SYGVKD. The CDR3 reads CAISRGNSPLHF. DNA of the CDR3: TGTGCCATCAGTCGGGGAAATTCACCCCTCCACTTT.

This clonotype was seen only a few times. The chain joins TRBV4-3 to TRBJ2-7; the D gene is possibly TRBD2 (6 bases). Germline assignment: CDR1 LGHNA and CDR2 YSLEER. This CDR3 spans 15 amino acids. Trimming pared 0 bases from V and 0 bases from J, leaving 9 bases between. The CDR3 nucleotides read TGCGCCAGCAGCCAAGAAGGAGGGGACTCCTACGAGCAGTACTTC. Its translation: CASSQEGGDSYEQYF.

The sample holds many counts of this clonotype. The gene calls are TRBV7-9 and TRBJ2-5; D unclear. Germline V gene lookup returns CDR1 SEHNR and CDR2 FQNEAQ (reference sequence). The CDR3 has 17 amino acids. Trimming shortened V by 6 bases and J by 0 bases, and 20 bases separated the two germline ends. The CDR3 bases are TGTGCCAGCAGTTGGGCCCTTGATTCGCCCAACCAAGAGACCCAGTACTTC. It codes for CASSWALDSPNQETQYF.

This clonotype has only a few counts. A much larger clone sits a single nucleotide away, making a read error possible. The V gene is TRBV12-3 or TRBV12-4, the J gene TRBJ2-3; tentative D call: TRBD1 (5 bases). The CDR3 spans 15 residues. V was shortened by 7 bases and J by 4 bases, with 18 bases between the two germline ends. Here the CDR3 reads CASTKGQEPADTQYF. In DNA, the CDR3 is TGTGCCAGCACCAAGGGGCAGGAACCCGCAGATACGCAGTATTTT.

The V call is TRBV7-9, the J call TRBJ2-1; D may be TRBD1 (5 bases). CDR1 is SEHNR and CDR2 is FQNEAQ in the germline V gene (reference sequence). The CDR3 extends over 13 amino acids. The V gene lost 2 bases and the J gene lost 8 bases, with 10 bases spanning the gap. For the CDR3, the DNA is TGTGCCAGCAGCTTATATTCAGGGCATGAGCAGTTCTTC. Translated, it gives CASSLYSGHEQFF. The full variable domain, completed using reference TRBV7-9 and TRBJ2-1, is DTGVSQNPRHKITKRGQNVTFRCDPISEHNRLYWYRQTLGQGPEFLTYFQNEAQLEKSRLLSDRFSAERPKGSFSTLEIQRTEQGDSAMYLCASSLYSGHEQFFGPGTRLTVL.

The gene calls are TRBV19 and TRBJ2-1; no reliable D call. This CDR3 region has 12 residues. Per germline, CDR1 LNHDA and CDR2 SQIVND (reference sequence). V lost 10 bases and J lost 8, with 15 bases in between. CDR3 region: CATARFRDEQFF. DNA of the CDR3: TGTGCCACCGCGCGTTTTCGGGATGAGCAGTTCTTC. The full variable domain, with the rest looked up from reference TRBV19 and TRBJ2-1, is DGGITQSPKYLFRKEGQNVTLSCEQNLNHDAMYWYRQDPGQGLRLIYYSQIVNDFQKGDIAEGYSVSREKKESFPLTVTSAQKNPTAFYLCATARFRDEQFFGPGTRLTVL.

This clonotype has ten or more counts. The CDR3 DNA is TGCAGTGCCGAAAAGGACGTCCCTACGCAGTATTTT. This gives the protein CSAEKDVPTQYF. The chain is built from TRBV20-1 and TRBJ2-3; no firm D call. The CDR3 consists of 12 residues. V lost 6 bases, J lost 8 bases, and 15 bases lay in between. Germline values: CDR1 DFQATT, CDR2 SNEGSKA (reference sequence).

There are a few counts of this clonotype. This chain links TRBV4-3 with TRBJ1-6; D ambiguous. CDR1 and CDR2 (germline): LGHNA, YSLEER. Trimming cost V 4 bases and J 1 base, with 11 bases left between them. There are 16 residues in the CDR3. The CDR3 here is CASSPSVRSYNSPLHF. Here the CDR3 DNA reads TGCGCCAGCAGCCCCTCCGTAAGGTCCTATAATTCACCCCTCCACTTT.